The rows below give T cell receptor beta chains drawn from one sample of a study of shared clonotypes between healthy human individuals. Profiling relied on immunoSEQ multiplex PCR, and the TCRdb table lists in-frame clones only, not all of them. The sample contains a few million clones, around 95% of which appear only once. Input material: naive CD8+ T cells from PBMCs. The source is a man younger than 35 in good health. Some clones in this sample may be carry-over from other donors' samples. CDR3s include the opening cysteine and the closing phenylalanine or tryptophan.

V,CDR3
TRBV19,CASSTGQDQGMPQHF
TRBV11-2,CASSRGAGFGELFF
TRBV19,CASARDYQQHF
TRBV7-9,CASSFPGGGGGETQYF
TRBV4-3,CASSQDRTSVFYEQYF
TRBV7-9,CASSGDVRHPMNTEAFF
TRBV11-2,CASSLERAGGPGEQYF
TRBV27,CASSLASLGRGPYNEQFF
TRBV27,CASSLIGSHEQYF
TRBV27,CASSLSGTPYGYTF
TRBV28,CASTIDRDSPQHF
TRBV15,CATSRYTSGAYNEQFF
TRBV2,CASSPAPSVGRTGELFF
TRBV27,CASSLRKSAGNEQFF
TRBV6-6,CASSLGTDTQYF
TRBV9,CASSVGGNEAFF
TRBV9,CASSVGGTVNEKLFF
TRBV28,CASIPRGEETQYF
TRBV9,CASSVGNRGLGYTF
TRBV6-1,CASTIDRVRYEQYF
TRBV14,CASSQDKLADNEQFF